Included here is one TCR beta chain sequence, with context. This sample stems from a study of blood T cell repertoires in COVID-19. Clones were read by immunoSEQ multiplex PCR, and TCRdb kept only the in-frame ones, dropping some. The repertoire includes around 260,000 clones, 88% of them detected once, and approximately 0.7% sits in the top ten. Germline assignment: CDR1 MNHEY and CDR2 SVGAGI. V lost 6 bases, J lost 2 bases, and 14 bases lay in between. The CDR3 covers 15 residues. The TCR was taken from a human donor in a cohort sampled during active COVID-19. This chain joins TRBV6-5 and TRBJ1-5; weak D call: TRBD1 (5 bases). The sample was peripheral blood. The CDR3 DNA is TGTGCCAGCAGACTGACGGGGGGAGGCAATCAGCCCCAGCATTTT. Its protein product is CASRLTGGGNQPQHF.